The next 6 T cell receptor beta chains were all read from a single sample in a study of blood T cells in healthy people across ages. Combining a sample-barcoded 5' primer with a J-beta primer mix, a second PCR ran for roughly 6 to 11 cycles. TCRdb reprocessed the 5' RACE reads with MiXCR, giving one entry per CDR3 protein. The repertoire holds 600,000 to 800,000 distinct CDR3 sequences, with around 52% as singletons. Sample: blood. Receptor source: a woman of 80 years or more in good health.

Only a few counts were recorded for this clonotype. The chain links TRBV6-6 to TRBJ1-2; weak D call: TRBD1 (5 bases). The CDR3 consists of 14 residues. The V gene lost 0 bases and the J gene lost 8 bases, with 13 bases spanning the gap. Germline lookup yields CDR1 MNHNY and CDR2 SVGAGI (reference sequence). This CDR3 reads CASSYSGGGDGYTF. The CDR3 bases are TGTGCCAGCAGTTACTCGGGCGGGGGAGACGGCTACACCTTC.

J is TRBJ2-5 and V is TRBV7-9; 8 bases fit TRBD2. The CDR3 extends over 15 amino acids. V gave up 5 bases and J gave up 1 base; unmatched junction bases: 6. Germline loops: CDR1 SEHNR, CDR2 FQNEAQ (reference sequence). The CDR3 DNA reads TGTGCCAGCAGCCAACAAACTAGCGGCCAAGAGACCCAGTACTTC. It encodes CASSQQTSGQETQYF.

The rearrangement uses TRBV27 and TRBJ2-3; 8 positions agree with TRBD1. Germline values: CDR1 MNHEY, CDR2 SMNVEV (reference sequence). Trimming at V came to 2 bases and at J to 4 bases, leaving 5 bases not matched to a gene. The CDR3 loop spans 15 amino acids. CDR3 region: CASSLPGGYADTQYF. In DNA form, the CDR3 reads TGTGCCAGCAGTTTACCAGGGGGCTATGCAGATACGCAGTATTTT.

Here the CDR3 reads CASSQGSGQGGRGSYNEQYF. The CDR3 bases are TGCGCCAGCAGCCAAGGATCGGGACAGGGGGGGAGAGGATCCTACAATGAGCAGTACTTC. This chain connects TRBV4-1 to TRBJ2-1; TRBD1 matches at 11 bases. The J call may be mistaken, given a closer DNA end match to TRBJ2-7. CDR3 length: 20 residues. Germline assignment: CDR1 MGHRA and CDR2 YSYEKL.

J is TRBJ2-2 and V is TRBV7-9; D not certain. The CDR3 is made up of 13 amino acids. In germline, CDR1 is SEHNR, CDR2 FQNEAQ (reference sequence). Trimming took off 8 bases at V and 5 bases at J, with 12 bases between the two ends. For the CDR3, the DNA is TGTGCCAGCTCGAGCAGCACTACCGGGGAGCTGTTTTTT. Protein product: CASSSSTTGELFF.

This clonotype occurred a few times. The J gene is TRBJ2-5, the V gene TRBV24-1; D is possibly TRBD2 (6 bases). The CDR3 totals 15 residues. Per germline, CDR1 KGHDR and CDR2 SFDVKD. Trimming removed 3 bases from V and 2 bases from J, with 12 bases in between. In nucleotides, the CDR3 is TGTGCCACCAGTGATGTTAGCGGACTACAAGAGACCCAGTACTTC. This gives the protein CATSDVSGLQETQYF.